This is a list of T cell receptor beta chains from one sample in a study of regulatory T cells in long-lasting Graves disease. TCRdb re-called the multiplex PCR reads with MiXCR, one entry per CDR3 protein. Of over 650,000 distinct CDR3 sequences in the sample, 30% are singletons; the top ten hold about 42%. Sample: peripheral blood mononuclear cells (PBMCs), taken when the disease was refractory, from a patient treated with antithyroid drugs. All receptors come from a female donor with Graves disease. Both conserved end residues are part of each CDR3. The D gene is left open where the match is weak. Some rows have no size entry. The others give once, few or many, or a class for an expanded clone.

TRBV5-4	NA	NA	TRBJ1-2	TGTGCCAGCAGCTTGGCGGGGGAATATGGCTACACCTTC	CASSLAGEYGYTF
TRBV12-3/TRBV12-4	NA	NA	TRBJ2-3	TGTGCCAGCAGTTCCCCCCCGGATACGCAGTATTTT	CASSSPPDTQYF
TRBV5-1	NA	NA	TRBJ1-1	TGCGCCAGCAGCTTGGTGGGACCCCGGGACGGGCTGAACACTGAAGCTTTCTTT	CASSLVGPRDGLNTEAFF
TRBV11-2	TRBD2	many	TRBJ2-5	TGTGCCAGCAGCTCTTTAGCGGGCCAAGAGACCCAGTACTTC	CASSSLAGQETQYF
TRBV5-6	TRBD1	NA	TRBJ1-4	TGTGCCAGCAGCGATCGGGACAGGCTTTCAACTAATGAAAAACTGTTTTTT	CASSDRDRLSTNEKLFF
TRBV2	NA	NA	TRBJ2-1	TGTGCCAGCAGTGTTGATCGGGCCCAGGTCTTC	CASSVDRAQVF
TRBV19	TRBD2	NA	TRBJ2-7	TGTGCCAGTAGTATGTATCTAGCGGACTCCTACGAGCAGTACTTC	CASSMYLADSYEQYF
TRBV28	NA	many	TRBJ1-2	TGTGCCAGCAGTTCCATCCCGAGGGGGGATTATGGCTACACCTTC	CASSSIPRGDYGYTF
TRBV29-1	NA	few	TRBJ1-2	TGCAGCGCCTGGACAGACCTAAGTGGGGGCTACACCTTC	CSAWTDLSGGYTF
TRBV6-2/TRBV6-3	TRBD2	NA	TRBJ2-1	TGTGCCAGCAGACTAGAGCGGGAGGGCAGAAATGAGCAGTTCTTC	CASRLEREGRNEQFF
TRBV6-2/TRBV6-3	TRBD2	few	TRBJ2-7	TGTGCCAGCAGTTACTCGGCTAGCGGGAGCGAGCAGTACTTC	CASSYSASGSEQYF
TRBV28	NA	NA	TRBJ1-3	TGTGCCAGCAGTTTAATGAGGGGAAACACCATATATTTT	CASSLMRGNTIYF
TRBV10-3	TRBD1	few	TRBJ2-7	TGTGCCATCAGTGAGCCCAGTTGGGACAGGGGTACCTACGAGCAGTACTTC	CAISEPSWDRGTYEQYF
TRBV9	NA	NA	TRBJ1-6	TGTGCCAGCAGCGTAGATCCGGGGCCCCTCCGTTCACCCCTCCACTTT	CASSVDPGPLRSPLHF
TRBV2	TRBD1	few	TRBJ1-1	TGTGCCAGCAGTCAGACAGGGGGCCGGGTGGAGACTGAAGCTTTCTTT	CASSQTGGRVETEAFF
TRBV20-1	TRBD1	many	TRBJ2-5	TGCAGTGTCAGGGGGCCATCGGAAGAGACCCAGTACTTC	CSVRGPSEETQYF
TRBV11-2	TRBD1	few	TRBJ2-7	TGTGCCAGCAGCTTGGCAACCGGGACAGGGGGCTCCTACGAGCAGTACTTC	CASSLATGTGGSYEQYF
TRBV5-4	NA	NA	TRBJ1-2	TGTGCCAGCAGCCAACCAGGACAGCCCAACTATGGCTACACCTTC	CASSQPGQPNYGYTF
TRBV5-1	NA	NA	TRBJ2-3	TGCGCCAGCAGCTCCGGGGGCACAGATACGCAGTATTTT	CASSSGGTDTQYF
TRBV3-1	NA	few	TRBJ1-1	TGTGCCAGCAGCCAAGCGAATCCTAGGGGGGTTCACACTGAAGCTTTCTTT	CASSQANPRGVHTEAFF
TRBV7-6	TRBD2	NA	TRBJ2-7	TGTGCCAGCAGCTTAGCGGGGGGAGGGAACGAGCAGTACTTC	CASSLAGGGNEQYF
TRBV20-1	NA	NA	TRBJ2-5	TGCAGTGCTAGAGATTTGCGGTTGCTACAAGAGACCCAGTACTTC	CSARDLRLLQETQYF
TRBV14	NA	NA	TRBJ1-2	TGTGCCAGCAGCCAAGATCCGAGGGGCAGGGACTATGGCTACACCTTC	CASSQDPRGRDYGYTF
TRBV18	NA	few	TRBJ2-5	TGTGCCACCCAGGGGGGACTCCAAGAGACCCAGTACTTC	CATQGGLQETQYF
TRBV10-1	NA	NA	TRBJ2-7	TGCGCCAGCAGTATGGAAGGGGGCGAGCAGTACTTC	CASSMEGGEQYF
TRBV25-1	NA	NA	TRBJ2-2	TGCGCCAGCAGCCAAGAGGAATTGACTTCGCGCACCGGGGAGCTGTTTTTT	CASSQEELTSRTGELFF
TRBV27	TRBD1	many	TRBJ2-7	TGTGCCAGCAGTTCCCCGGGACAGGGATCCTACGAGCAGTACTTC	CASSSPGQGSYEQYF
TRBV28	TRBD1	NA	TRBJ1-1	TGTGCCAGCAGTTTAACGGACAGGGCCGAAGCTTTCTTT	CASSLTDRAEAFF
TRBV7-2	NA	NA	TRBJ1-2	TGTGCCAGCAGCCCGGGCGGGGGAACCGTTGGCTACACCTTC	CASSPGGGTVGYTF
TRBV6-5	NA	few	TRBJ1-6	TGTGCCAGCAGTTACCGGGCCGATTACAATAATTCACCCCTCCACTTT	CASSYRADYNNSPLHF
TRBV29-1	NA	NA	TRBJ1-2	TGCAGCCCACGACGCCGTGACCCAATGTGTTCCGGTGGCTACACCTTC	CSPRRRDPMCSGGYTF
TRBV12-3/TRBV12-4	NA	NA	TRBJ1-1	TGTGCCAGCAGTTTAAGAAGGGCCACTGAAGCTTTCTTT	CASSLRRATEAFF
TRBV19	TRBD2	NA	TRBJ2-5	TGTGCCAGTAGTATAGATACGGCGGGAGGTACGGAGACCCAGTACTTC	CASSIDTAGGTETQYF
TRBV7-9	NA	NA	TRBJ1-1	TGTGCCAGCAGCTTAGAGGTTTCGGCCATGAACACTGAAGCTTTCTTT	CASSLEVSAMNTEAFF
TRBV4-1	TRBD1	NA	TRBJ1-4	TGCGCCAGCAGCCATGAAACAGGGGGAAGGCGTGAAAAACTGTTTTTT	CASSHETGGRREKLFF
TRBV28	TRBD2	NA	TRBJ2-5	TGTGCCAGCAGGGGGGGGACTAGCGGGAGTGAGACCCAGTACTTC	CASRGGTSGSETQYF
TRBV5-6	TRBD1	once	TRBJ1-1	TGTGCCAGCAGCTTGAGGGGACAGAGGGGCACTGAAGCTTTCTTT	CASSLRGQRGTEAFF
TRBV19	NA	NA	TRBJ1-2	TGTGCCACGGGAGCTAACTATGGCTACACCTTC	CATGANYGYTF
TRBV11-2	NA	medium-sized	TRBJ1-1	TGTGCCAGCAGCATTTGGACCGGGTTAGCTTTCTTT	CASSIWTGLAFF
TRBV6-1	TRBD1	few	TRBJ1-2	TGTGCCAGCAGGCGACAGGGGCTACTAGACTATGGCTACACCTTC	CASRRQGLLDYGYTF
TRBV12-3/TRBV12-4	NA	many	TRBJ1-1	TGTGTCACCCTGGGGCAGCTGAACACTGAAGCTTTCTTT	CVTLGQLNTEAFF
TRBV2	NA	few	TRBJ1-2	TGTGCCAGCAGCCAAAGGGGAGCCCGGGGGGGCTACACCTTC	CASSQRGARGGYTF
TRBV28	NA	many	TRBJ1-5	TGTGCCAGCAGTTTATGGTCCGGGGCGGCCAGGGGAGGGAAGCAGCCCCAGCATTTT	CASSLWSGAARGGKQPQHF
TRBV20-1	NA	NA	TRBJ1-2	TGCAGTGCTAGAACCCCGCCAGGGGAGCAGAACTATGGCTACACCTTC	CSARTPPGEQNYGYTF
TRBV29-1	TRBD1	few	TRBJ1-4	TGCAGCGCCCTGGGACAGGGTCAAATCGAAAAACTGTTTTTT	CSALGQGQIEKLFF
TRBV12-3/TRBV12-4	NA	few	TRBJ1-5	TGTGCCAGCAGCCCTCGGACACTTAGCAATCAGCCCCAGCATTTT	CASSPRTLSNQPQHF
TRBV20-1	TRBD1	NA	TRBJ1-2	TGCAGTGCACCGGGACAGGGGGACTATGGCTACACCTTC	CSAPGQGDYGYTF
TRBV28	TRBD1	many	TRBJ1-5	TGTGCCAGCAGGGAACAGGGGGCGGTCAATCAGCCCCAGCATTTT	CASREQGAVNQPQHF
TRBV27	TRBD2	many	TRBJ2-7	TGTGCCAGCAGTTTAGGGACTAGAAGCGGCGAGCAGTACTTC	CASSLGTRSGEQYF
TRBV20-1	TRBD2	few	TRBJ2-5	TGCAGTGCTCAAAGCGGGAGGGCCGTGAAAGAGACCCAGTACTTC	CSAQSGRAVKETQYF